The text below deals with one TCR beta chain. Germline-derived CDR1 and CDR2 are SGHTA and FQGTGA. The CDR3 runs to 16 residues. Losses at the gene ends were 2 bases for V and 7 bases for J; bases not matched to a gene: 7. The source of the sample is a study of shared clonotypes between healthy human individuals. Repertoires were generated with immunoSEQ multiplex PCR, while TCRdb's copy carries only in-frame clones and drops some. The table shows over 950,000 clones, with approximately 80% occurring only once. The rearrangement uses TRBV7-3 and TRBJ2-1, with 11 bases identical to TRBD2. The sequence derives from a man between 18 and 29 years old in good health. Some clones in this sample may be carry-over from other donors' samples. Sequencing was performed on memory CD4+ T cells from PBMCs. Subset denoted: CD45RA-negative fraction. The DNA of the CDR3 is TGTGCCAGCAGCTTACTGGGACTAGCGGCAGGGAATGAGCAGTTCTTC. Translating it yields CASSLLGLAAGNEQFF.